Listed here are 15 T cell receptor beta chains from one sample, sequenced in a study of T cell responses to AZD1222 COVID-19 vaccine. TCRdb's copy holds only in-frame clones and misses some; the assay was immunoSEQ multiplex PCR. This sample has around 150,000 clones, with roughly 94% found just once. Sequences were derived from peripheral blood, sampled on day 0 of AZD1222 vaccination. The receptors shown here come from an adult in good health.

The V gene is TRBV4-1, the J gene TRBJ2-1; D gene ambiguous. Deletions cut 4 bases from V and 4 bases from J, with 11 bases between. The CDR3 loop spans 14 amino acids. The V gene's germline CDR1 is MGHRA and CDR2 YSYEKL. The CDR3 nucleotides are TGCGCCAGCAGCCCGTTGGGTGGGTACAATGAGCAGTTCTTC. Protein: CASSPLGGYNEQFF.

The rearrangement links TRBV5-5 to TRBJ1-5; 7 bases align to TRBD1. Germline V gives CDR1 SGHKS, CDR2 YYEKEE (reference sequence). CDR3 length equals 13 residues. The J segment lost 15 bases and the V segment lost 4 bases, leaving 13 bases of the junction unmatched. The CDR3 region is CASSRTGDPWGHF. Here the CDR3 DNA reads TGTGCCAGCAGCCGGACAGGTGACCCCTGGGGGCATTTT.

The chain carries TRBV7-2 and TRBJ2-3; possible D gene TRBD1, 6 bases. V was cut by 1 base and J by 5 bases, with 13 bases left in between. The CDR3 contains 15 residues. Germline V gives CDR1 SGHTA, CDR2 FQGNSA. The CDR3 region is CASSLVYDRKDTQYF. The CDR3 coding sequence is TGTGCCAGCAGCTTAGTTTACGACAGGAAAGATACGCAGTATTTT.

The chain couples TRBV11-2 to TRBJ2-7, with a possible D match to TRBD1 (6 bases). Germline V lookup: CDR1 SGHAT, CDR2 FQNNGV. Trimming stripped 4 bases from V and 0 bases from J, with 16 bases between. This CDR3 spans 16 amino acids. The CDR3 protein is CASSSSGTPSSYEQYV. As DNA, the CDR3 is TGTGCCAGCAGCTCTTCCGGGACACCGAGCTCCTACGAGCAGTACGTC.

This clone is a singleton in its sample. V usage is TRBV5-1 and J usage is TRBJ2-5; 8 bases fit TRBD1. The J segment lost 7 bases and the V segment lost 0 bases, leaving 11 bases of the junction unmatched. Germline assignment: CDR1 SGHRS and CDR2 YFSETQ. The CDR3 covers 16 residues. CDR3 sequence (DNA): TGCGCCAGCAGCTTGGTCAGACCAACGGGACAGGCGACCCAGTACTTC. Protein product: CASSLVRPTGQATQYF.

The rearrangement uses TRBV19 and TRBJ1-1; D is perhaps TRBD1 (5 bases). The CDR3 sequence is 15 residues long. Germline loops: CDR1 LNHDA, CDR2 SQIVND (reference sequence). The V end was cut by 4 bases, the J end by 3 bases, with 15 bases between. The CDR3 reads CASSRSTKGDTEAFF. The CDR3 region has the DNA TGTGCCAGTAGTAGGTCTACTAAAGGGGACACTGAAGCTTTCTTT.

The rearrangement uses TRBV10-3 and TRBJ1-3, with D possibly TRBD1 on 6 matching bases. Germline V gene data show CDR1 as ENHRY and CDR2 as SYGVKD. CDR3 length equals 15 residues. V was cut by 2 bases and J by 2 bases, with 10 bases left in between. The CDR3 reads CAISEQGGAGNTIYF. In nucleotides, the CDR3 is TGTGCCATCAGTGAGCAAGGGGGAGCTGGAAACACCATATATTTT.

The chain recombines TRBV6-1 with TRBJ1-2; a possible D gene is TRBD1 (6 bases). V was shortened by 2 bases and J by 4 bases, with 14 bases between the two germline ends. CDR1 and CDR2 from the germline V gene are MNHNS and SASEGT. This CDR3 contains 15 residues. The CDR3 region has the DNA TGTGCCAGCAGTGAATATTTGGACAGCAGCTATGGCTACACCTTC. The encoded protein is CASSEYLDSSYGYTF.

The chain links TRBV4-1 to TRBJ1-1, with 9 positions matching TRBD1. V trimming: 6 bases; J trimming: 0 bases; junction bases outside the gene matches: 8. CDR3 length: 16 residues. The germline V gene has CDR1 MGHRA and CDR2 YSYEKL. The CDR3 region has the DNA TGCGCCAGCAGTCTGACAGGGGGGGAAATGAACACTGAAGCTTTCTTT. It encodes CASSLTGGEMNTEAFF.

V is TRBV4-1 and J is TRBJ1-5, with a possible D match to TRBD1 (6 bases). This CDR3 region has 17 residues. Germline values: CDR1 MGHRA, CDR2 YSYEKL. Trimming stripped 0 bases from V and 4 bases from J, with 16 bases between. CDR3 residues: CASSQDRRGTMNQPQHF. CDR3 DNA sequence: TGCGCCAGCAGCCAAGATAGGAGGGGGACGATGAATCAGCCCCAGCATTTT.

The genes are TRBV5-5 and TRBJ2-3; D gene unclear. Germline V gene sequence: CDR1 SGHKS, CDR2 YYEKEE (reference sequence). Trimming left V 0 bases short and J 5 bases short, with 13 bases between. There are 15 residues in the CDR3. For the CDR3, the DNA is TGTGCCAGCAGCTTGGATGCCCTGAGGATAGATACGCAGTATTTT. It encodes CASSLDALRIDTQYF.

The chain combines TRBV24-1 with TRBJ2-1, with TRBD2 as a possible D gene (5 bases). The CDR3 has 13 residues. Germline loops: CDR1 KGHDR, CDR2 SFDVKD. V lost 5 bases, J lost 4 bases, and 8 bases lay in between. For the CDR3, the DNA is TGTGCCACCAGTGCCGGGATGTACAATGAGCAGTTCTTC. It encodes CATSAGMYNEQFF.

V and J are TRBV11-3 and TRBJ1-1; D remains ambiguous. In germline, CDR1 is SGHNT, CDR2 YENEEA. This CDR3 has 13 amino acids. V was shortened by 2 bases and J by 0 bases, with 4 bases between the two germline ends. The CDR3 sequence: CASSLTVNTEAFF. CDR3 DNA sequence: TGTGCCAGCAGCTTAACAGTGAACACTGAAGCTTTCTTT.

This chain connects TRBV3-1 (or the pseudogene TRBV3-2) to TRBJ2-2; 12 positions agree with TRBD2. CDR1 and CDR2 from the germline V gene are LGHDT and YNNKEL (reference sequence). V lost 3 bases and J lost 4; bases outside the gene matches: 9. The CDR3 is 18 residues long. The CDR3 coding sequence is TGTGCCAGCAGCCACCCGGCTAGCGGGAGGGGTAGCACCGGGGAGCTGTTTTTT. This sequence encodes CASSHPASGRGSTGELFF.

The CDR3 nucleotides read TGTGCCAGCAGTTACCGCGAGGGTCCTAATGAAAAACTGTTTTTT. It yields the protein CASSYREGPNEKLFF. V and J are TRBV6-6 and TRBJ1-4; D unresolved. Germline V gene sequence: CDR1 MNHNY, CDR2 SVGAGI (reference sequence). The CDR3 totals 15 residues. V was cut by 2 bases and J by 3 bases, with 10 bases left in between.